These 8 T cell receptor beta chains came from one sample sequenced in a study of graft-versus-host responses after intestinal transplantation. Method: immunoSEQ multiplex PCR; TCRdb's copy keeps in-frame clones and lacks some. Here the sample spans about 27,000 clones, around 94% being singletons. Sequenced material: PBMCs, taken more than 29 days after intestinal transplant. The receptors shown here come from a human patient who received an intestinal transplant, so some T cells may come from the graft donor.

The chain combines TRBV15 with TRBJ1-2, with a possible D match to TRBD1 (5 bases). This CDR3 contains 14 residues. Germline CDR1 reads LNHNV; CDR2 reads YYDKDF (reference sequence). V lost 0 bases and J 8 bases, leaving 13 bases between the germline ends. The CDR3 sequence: CATSREKGSPGYTF. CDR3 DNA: TGTGCCACCAGCAGAGAGAAGGGGAGTCCGGGCTACACCTTC.

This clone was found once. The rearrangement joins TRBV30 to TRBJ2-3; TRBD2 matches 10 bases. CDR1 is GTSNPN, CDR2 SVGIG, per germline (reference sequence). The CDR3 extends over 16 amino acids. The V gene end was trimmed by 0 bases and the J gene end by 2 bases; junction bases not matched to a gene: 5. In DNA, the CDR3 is TGTGCCTGGAGTGTCGGGACTAGCGTCCTCACAGATACGCAGTATTTT. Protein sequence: CAWSVGTSVLTDTQYF.

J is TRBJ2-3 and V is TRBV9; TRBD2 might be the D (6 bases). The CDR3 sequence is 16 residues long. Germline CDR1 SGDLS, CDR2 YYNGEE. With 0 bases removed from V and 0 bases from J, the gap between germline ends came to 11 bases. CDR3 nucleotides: TGTGCCAGCAGCGTAGTCGGGAGCCTCAGCACAGATACGCAGTATTTT. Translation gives CASSVVGSLSTDTQYF. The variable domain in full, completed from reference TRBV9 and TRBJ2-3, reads DSGVTQTPKHLITATGQRVTLRCSPRSGDLSVYWYQQSLDQGLQFLIQYYNGEERAKGNILERFSAQQFPDLHSELNLSSLELGDSALYFCASSVVGSLSTDTQYFGPGTRLTVL.

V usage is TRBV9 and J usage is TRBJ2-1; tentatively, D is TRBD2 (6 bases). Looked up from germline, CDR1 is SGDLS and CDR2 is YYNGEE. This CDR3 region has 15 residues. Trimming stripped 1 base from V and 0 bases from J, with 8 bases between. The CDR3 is CASSVSGGSYNEQFF. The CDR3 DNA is TGTGCCAGCAGCGTATCCGGGGGCTCCTACAATGAGCAGTTCTTC. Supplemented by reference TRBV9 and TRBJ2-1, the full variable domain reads DSGVTQTPKHLITATGQRVTLRCSPRSGDLSVYWYQQSLDQGLQFLIQYYNGEERAKGNILERFSAQQFPDLHSELNLSSLELGDSALYFCASSVSGGSYNEQFFGPGTRLTVL.

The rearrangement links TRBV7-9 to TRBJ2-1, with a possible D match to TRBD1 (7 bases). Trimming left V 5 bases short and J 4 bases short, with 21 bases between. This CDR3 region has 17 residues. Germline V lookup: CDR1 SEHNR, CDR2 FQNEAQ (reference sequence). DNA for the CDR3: TGTGCCAGCAGCGCACGACCCGGACAGGAGGGATACAATGAGCAGTTCTTC. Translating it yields CASSARPGQEGYNEQFF.

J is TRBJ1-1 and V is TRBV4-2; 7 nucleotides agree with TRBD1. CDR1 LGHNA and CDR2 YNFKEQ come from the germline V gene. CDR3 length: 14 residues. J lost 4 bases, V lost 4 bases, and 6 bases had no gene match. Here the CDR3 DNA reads TGTGCCAGCAGCCGACAGGGAGGTGGCACTGAAGCTTTCTTT. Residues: CASSRQGGGTEAFF.

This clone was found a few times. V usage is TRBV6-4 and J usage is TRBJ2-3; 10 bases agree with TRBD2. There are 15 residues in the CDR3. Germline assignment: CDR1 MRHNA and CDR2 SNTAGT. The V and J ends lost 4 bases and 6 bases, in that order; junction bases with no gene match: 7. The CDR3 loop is CASSAQRGGLDTQYF. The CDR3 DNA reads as TGTGCCAGCAGTGCTCAGCGGGGGGGCTTGGATACGCAGTATTTT.

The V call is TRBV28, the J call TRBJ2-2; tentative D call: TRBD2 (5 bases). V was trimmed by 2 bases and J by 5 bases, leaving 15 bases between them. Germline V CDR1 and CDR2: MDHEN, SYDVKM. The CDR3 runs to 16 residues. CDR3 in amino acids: CASSLDPDLATGELFF. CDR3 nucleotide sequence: TGTGCCAGCAGTTTAGACCCCGATCTAGCAACCGGGGAGCTGTTTTTT.